The 11 T cell receptor beta chains given below trace back to one sample, sequenced in a study of low-dose radiotherapy and immunotherapy resistance in tumors. Primers used for first-strand cDNA, a TRAV- and TRBV-specific set, covered both alpha and beta chains. Using a constant-region primer together with a V-primer adapter, TCRs were subjected to approximately 20 PCR cycles of amplification. Each CDR3 protein gets one entry after TCRdb re-called the reads with MiXCR. The sample lists some 38,000 distinct CDR3 sequences; less than 25% were seen once. Time point given: after trial treatment. As for treatment: LDRT plus nivolumab, ipilimumab, low-dose cyclophosphamide and aspirin (RACIN trial). The source material was PBMCs, sampled after low-dose radiotherapy plus immunotherapy. These receptors were collected from a female donor with ovarian cancer.

This clonotype has a count of ten or more. This chain uses TRBV2 with TRBJ1-5, with D unresolved. With 0 bases removed from V and 0 bases from J, the gap between germline ends came to 3 bases. The CDR3 is made up of 14 amino acids. Germline-derived CDR1 and CDR2 are SNHLY and FYNNEI. CDR3 residues: CASSEAYSNQPQHF. In DNA, the CDR3 is TGTGCCAGCAGTGAAGCATATAGCAATCAGCCCCAGCATTTT.

The rearrangement uses TRBV5-1 and TRBJ2-2, with D possibly being TRBD2 (6 bases). Germline lookup yields CDR1 SGHRS and CDR2 YFSETQ. The CDR3 contains 14 residues. V lost 6 bases to trimming and J lost 4 bases, with 13 bases between them. The chain's CDR3 is CASMVASVTGELFF. DNA of the CDR3: TGCGCCAGCATGGTGGCTAGCGTCACCGGGGAGCTGTTTTTT.

By sample share, this clonotype is medium-sized (0.01 to 0.1%). The chain has TRBV12-3 or TRBV12-4 and TRBJ2-6; D is perhaps TRBD1 (6 bases). Trimming took off 7 bases at V and 0 bases at J, with 16 bases between the two ends. CDR3 length equals 17 residues. The CDR3 loop is CASTRTAARSGANVLTF. CDR3 bases: TGTGCCAGCACCCGGACAGCCGCCCGCTCTGGGGCCAACGTCCTGACTTTC.

This clonotype has at least ten counts. V is TRBV12-3 or TRBV12-4 and J is TRBJ2-2; D unclear. V lost 7 bases and J lost 7, with 13 bases in between. The CDR3 runs to 13 residues. The CDR3 here is CASTDLGYGELFF. CDR3 DNA sequence: TGTGCCAGCACCGATCTGGGTTACGGGGAGCTGTTTTTT.

The genes are TRBV29-1 and TRBJ2-1; D might be TRBD2 (6 bases). The CDR3 loop spans 12 amino acids. Trimming removed 4 bases from V and 9 bases from J, with 13 bases in between. Per germline, CDR1 SQVTM and CDR2 ANQGSEA. The CDR3 region is CSVVSSGREQFF. For the CDR3, the DNA is TGCAGCGTTGTGAGTAGCGGCCGTGAGCAGTTCTTC.

There are many counts of this clonotype. The rearrangement links TRBV6-2 or TRBV6-3 to TRBJ2-1, with D perhaps matching TRBD2 (7 bases). This CDR3 is built from 15 residues. CDR1 and CDR2 from the germline V gene are MNHEY and SVGEGT. Trimming cost V 5 bases and J 4 bases, with 15 bases left between them. CDR3 loop: CASSEIRGLYNEQFF. The CDR3 bases are TGTGCCAGCAGTGAAATCAGGGGACTATACAATGAGCAGTTCTTC.

The CDR3: CSVKGTGSSYNEQFF. For the CDR3, the DNA is TGCAGCGTGAAGGGGACTGGGAGCTCCTACAATGAGCAGTTCTTC. This sequence joins TRBV29-1 and TRBJ2-1; D may be TRBD2 (6 bases). V was trimmed by 6 bases and J by 0 bases, leaving 15 bases between them. Germline loops: CDR1 SQVTM, CDR2 ANQGSEA. The CDR3 runs to 15 residues.

This clonotype came up a few times. V is TRBV6-8 and J is TRBJ2-7, with 8 bases lining up with TRBD1. The CDR3 sequence is 14 residues long. V lost 5 bases to trimming and J lost 6 bases; unmatched junction nucleotides: 9. CDR1 is MNHGY and CDR2 is SAAAGT in the germline V gene. The CDR3 is CASSGTGAFREQYF. In nucleotides, the CDR3 is TGTGCCAGCAGTGGGACAGGCGCCTTCCGCGAGCAGTACTTC.

Comment on this clonotype: One end of the junction varies from germline; a read error may be responsible. The V call is TRBV20-1, the J call TRBJ1-4; D gene uncertain. Germline lookup yields CDR1 DFQATT and CDR2 SNEGSKA (reference sequence). This CDR3 region has 15 residues. The CDR3 sequence is CSARGRVMINEKLFF. CDR3 DNA: TGCAGTGCGAGAGGGAGGGTGATGATTAATGAAAAACTGTTTTTT.

The table lists this clonotype with many counts. V and J are TRBV7-8 and TRBJ2-7, with TRBD1 identical over 9 bases. Germline assignment: CDR1 SGHVS and CDR2 FQNEAQ. V trimming: 4 bases; J trimming: 4 bases; junction bases outside the gene matches: 5. This CDR3 comprises 14 residues. The chain's CDR3 is CASSSRDRVYEQYF. In DNA, the CDR3 is TGTGCCAGCAGCTCCCGGGACAGGGTATACGAGCAGTACTTC.

This clonotype was counted many times. This chain connects TRBV20-1 to TRBJ1-5; 7 bases agree with TRBD1. CDR1 DFQATT and CDR2 SNEGSKA come from the germline V gene (reference sequence). This CDR3 contains 14 residues. V lost 5 bases, J lost 6 bases, and 10 bases stayed unmatched. CDR3 protein: CSAPRTGSFQPQHF. As DNA, the CDR3 is TGCAGTGCTCCCAGGACAGGTAGTTTTCAGCCCCAGCATTTT.